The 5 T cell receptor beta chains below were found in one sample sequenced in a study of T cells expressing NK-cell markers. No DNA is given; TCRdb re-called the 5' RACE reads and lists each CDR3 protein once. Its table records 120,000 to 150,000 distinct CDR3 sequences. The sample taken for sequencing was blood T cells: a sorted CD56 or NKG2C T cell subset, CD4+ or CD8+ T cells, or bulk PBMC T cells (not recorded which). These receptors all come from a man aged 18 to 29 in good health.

The CDR3 loop reads CASTEDTGLAGSSYNEQFF. V is TRBV19 and J is TRBJ2-1; without DNA, the TCRdb call of TRBD2 cannot be checked. Germline-derived CDR1 and CDR2 are LNHDA and SQIVND (reference sequence). There are 19 residues in the CDR3.

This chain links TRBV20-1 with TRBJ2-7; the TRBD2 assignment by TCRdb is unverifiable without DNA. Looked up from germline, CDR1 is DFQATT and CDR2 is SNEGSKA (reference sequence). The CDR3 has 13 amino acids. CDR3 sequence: CSAREVGTYEQYF.

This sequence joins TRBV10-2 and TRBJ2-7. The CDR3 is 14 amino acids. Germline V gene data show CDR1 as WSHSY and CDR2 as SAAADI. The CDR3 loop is CASSAYYPTYEQYF.

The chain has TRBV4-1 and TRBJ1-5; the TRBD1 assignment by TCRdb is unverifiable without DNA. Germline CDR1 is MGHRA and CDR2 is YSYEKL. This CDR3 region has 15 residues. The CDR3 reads CASSQGDGDNQPQHF.

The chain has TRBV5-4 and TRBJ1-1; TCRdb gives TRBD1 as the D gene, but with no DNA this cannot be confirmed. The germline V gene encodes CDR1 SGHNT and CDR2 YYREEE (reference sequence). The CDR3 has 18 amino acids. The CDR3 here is CASSTLPGQGTISTEAFF. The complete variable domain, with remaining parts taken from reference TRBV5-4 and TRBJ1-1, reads ETGVTQSPTHLIKTRGQQVTLRCSSQSGHNTVSWYQQALGQGPQFIFQYYREEENGRGNFPPRFSGLQFPNYSSELNVNALELDDSALYLCASSTLPGQGTISTEAFFGQGTRLTVV.